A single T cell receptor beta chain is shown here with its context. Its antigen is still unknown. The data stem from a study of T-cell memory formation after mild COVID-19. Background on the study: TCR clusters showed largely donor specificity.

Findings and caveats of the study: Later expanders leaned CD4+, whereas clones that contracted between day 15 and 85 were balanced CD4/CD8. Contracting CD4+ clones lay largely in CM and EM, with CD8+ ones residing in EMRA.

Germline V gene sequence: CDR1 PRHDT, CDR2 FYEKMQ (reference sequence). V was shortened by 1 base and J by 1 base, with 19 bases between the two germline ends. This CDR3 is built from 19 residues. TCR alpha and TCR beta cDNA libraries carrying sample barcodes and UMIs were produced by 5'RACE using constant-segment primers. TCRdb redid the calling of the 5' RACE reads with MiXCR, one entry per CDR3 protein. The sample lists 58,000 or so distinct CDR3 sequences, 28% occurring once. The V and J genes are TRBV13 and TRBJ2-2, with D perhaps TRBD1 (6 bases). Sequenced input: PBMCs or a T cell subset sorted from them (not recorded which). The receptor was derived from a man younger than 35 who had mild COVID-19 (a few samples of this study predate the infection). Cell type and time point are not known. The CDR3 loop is CASSLAPGTNALNTGELFF. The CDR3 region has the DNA TGTGCCAGCAGCTTAGCACCCGGGACAAACGCCCTGAACACCGGGGAGCTGTTTTTT.